This TCR beta chain was sequenced in a study of spatial heterogeneity in lung cancer. CDR1 SGHKS and CDR2 YYEKEE come from the germline V gene (reference sequence). The CDR3 spans 15 residues. Trimming at V came to 0 bases and at J to 5 bases, leaving 6 bases not matched to a gene. This clonotype was detected ten times or more. TCRdb reprocessed the 5' RACE reads via MiXCR and lists one record per CDR3 protein. The sample holds about 15,000 distinct CDR3 sequences, around 5.9% seen once. Time point described: blood at routine non-recurrence follow-up after resection. Unsorted whole RNA samples from tumor, nontumor lung or frozen PBMC were sequenced.

The receptor comes from a male donor with early-stage non-small cell lung cancer. The source was PBMCs, collected at follow-up. The chain couples TRBV5-5 to TRBJ2-5; 8 bases map to TRBD2. The chain's CDR3 is CASSLVPGGAETQYF. CDR3 nucleotide sequence: TGTGCCAGCAGCTTGGTCCCCGGGGGGGCGGAGACCCAGTACTTC. The full variable domain, in which reference TRBV5-5 and TRBJ2-5 provide the parts outside the CDR3, is DAGVTQSPTHLIKTRGQQVTLRCSPISGHKSVSWYQQVLGQGPQFIFQYYEKEERGRGNFPDRFSARQFPNYSSELNVNALLLGDSALYLCASSLVPGGAETQYFGPGTRLLVL.